Presented here are 14 T cell receptor beta chains from one specimen sequenced in a study of blood T cell repertoires in COVID-19. Using immunoSEQ multiplex PCR, the repertoire was profiled, and TCRdb retains in-frame clones only, with some absent. The table includes tens of thousands of clones, approximately 88% detected once. The sample comprised peripheral blood. Receptor source: a woman between 65 and 79 years old with acute or convalescent COVID-19.

The rearrangement uses TRBV19 and TRBJ1-1, with TRBD1 identical over 8 bases. The CDR3 is made up of 13 amino acids. Germline CDR1 and CDR2: LNHDA and SQIVND (reference sequence). V shed 6 bases and J 6 bases; nucleotides not matched to a gene: 6. The CDR3 reads CASRDDRGAEAFF. The CDR3 region has the DNA TGTGCCAGTAGGGACGACAGGGGTGCTGAAGCTTTCTTT.

The chain uses TRBV11-2 and TRBJ2-3, with a weak D call TRBD2 (5 bases). The CDR3 sequence is 15 residues long. Germline CDR1 is SGHAT and CDR2 is FQNNGV. V lost 5 bases and J 6 bases, leaving 18 bases between the germline ends. CDR3 sequence (DNA): TGTGCCAGCAGCCTCGCGGGTTTAGGGTCGGATACGCAGTATTTT. The encoded protein is CASSLAGLGSDTQYF.

The chain uses TRBV3-1 (or the pseudogene TRBV3-2) and TRBJ2-1; TRBD2 agrees at 11 bases. The CDR3 consists of 15 residues. V was clipped by 1 base and J by 9 bases; unmatched bases: 5. The germline CDR1 and CDR2 sequences are LGHDT and YNNKEL (reference sequence). DNA for the CDR3: TGTGCCAGCAGCCAAGTAGCGGGAGGGCAGGGTGAGCAGTTCTTC. This translates into CASSQVAGGQGEQFF.

The chain carries TRBV9 and TRBJ1-6; D is possibly TRBD1 (5 bases). This CDR3 is built from 15 residues. CDR1 and CDR2 (germline): SGDLS, YYNGEE. V was trimmed by 4 bases and J by 5 bases, leaving 13 bases between them. CDR3 coding DNA: TGTGCCAGCAGCCTACTGGGGCTTAATAATTCACCCCTCCACTTT. Residues: CASSLLGLNNSPLHF.

This clone showed up just once. The chain uses TRBV24-1 and TRBJ2-1; tentatively, D is TRBD1 (5 bases). Germline V gives CDR1 KGHDR, CDR2 SFDVKD. V lost 2 bases and J lost 3, with 10 bases in between. The CDR3 covers 15 residues. CDR3 residues: CATSDSPDSYNEQFF. CDR3 nucleotide sequence: TGTGCCACCAGTGATTCACCCGACAGCTACAATGAGCAGTTCTTC.

V and J are TRBV18 and TRBJ2-1; D is ambiguous. From germline, CDR1 is KGHSH and CDR2 LQKENI. The CDR3 has 12 residues. V lost 2 bases, J lost 7 bases, and 6 bases lay in between. The CDR3 bases are TGTGCCAGCTCACCAGTACAGAATGAGCAGTTCTTC. It specifies CASSPVQNEQFF.

The chain links TRBV7-8 to TRBJ2-7; 9 bases map to TRBD2. V shed 1 base, J shed 3 bases, and the junction held 1 base outside the gene matches. The germline CDR1 and CDR2 sequences are SGHVS and FQNEAQ. This CDR3 has 14 residues. In DNA form, the CDR3 reads TGTGCCAGCAGCTTAGTGACTAGCGGCTACGAGCAGTACGTC. This encodes CASSLVTSGYEQYV.

The chain recombines TRBV21-1 with TRBJ1-3; the table names TRBD1, a call not compared with the DNA. TRBV21-1 represents a pseudogene. The CDR3 contains 19 residues. The CDR3 DNA sequence: TGTGCCAGCAGCACCCGGGACAGGGGGATCTTTCTTATTGGAAACACCATATATTTT. This codes for CASSTRDRGIFLIGNTIYF.

In regard to this clone: At the DNA level, this CDR3 is encoded by other sequences in the same sample as well. The gene calls are TRBV20-1 and TRBJ2-7, with D possibly being TRBD2 (5 bases). The germline gives CDR1 DFQATT, CDR2 SNEGSKA (reference sequence). This CDR3 comprises 11 residues. The V and J ends lost 3 bases and 5 bases respectively, with 8 bases between them. CDR3 in DNA: TGCAGTGCTAGCAGCGGCCACGAGCAGTACGTC. It specifies CSASSGHEQYV.

A note on this clone: Other nucleotide sequences in the sample specify the same CDR3. The chain uses TRBV19 and TRBJ2-2, with 9 bases lining up with TRBD1. Looked up from germline, CDR1 is LNHDA and CDR2 is SQIVND (reference sequence). V trimming: 7 bases; J trimming: 5 bases; junction bases outside the gene matches: 5. CDR3 length: 14 amino acids. CDR3 sequence reads: CASTRQGGTGELFF. The CDR3 nucleotides read TGTGCCAGTACCCGACAGGGGGGGACCGGGGAGCTGTTTTTT.

The chain combines TRBV10-1 with TRBJ2-2; no clear D gene. The CDR3 totals 10 residues. Per the germline V gene, CDR1 is WNHNN and CDR2 is SYGVQD (reference sequence). Trimming took off 10 bases at V and 2 bases at J, with 2 bases between the two ends. For the CDR3, the DNA is TGCGCCACTAACACCGGGGAGCTGTTTTTT. This codes for CATNTGELFF.

This chain connects TRBV7-8 to TRBJ2-3; TRBD2 matches 10 bases. CDR1 and CDR2 from the germline V gene are SGHVS and FQNEAQ. Unmatched junction bases numbered 3, after V lost 4 bases and J lost 2 bases. The CDR3 is 15 residues long. DNA for the CDR3: TGTGCCAGCAGCTCCGGGACTAGCGTCACAGATACGCAGTATTTT. This sequence encodes CASSSGTSVTDTQYF.

This chain links TRBV19 with TRBJ2-3, with no clear D. The CDR3 totals 13 residues. V was trimmed by 5 bases and J by 3 bases, leaving 9 bases between them. Germline CDR1 and CDR2: LNHDA and SQIVND (reference sequence). The CDR3 DNA sequence: TGTGCCAGTAGTTCGGAGTGGACAGATACGCAGTATTTT. Residues: CASSSEWTDTQYF.

This rearrangement joins TRBV11-3 to TRBJ2-2; 8 bases match TRBD2. Unmatched junction bases numbered 18, after V lost 4 bases and J lost 2 bases. The germline gives CDR1 SGHNT, CDR2 YENEEA. The CDR3 covers 20 residues. Here the CDR3 reads CASSSLRGLMVAGNTGELFF. The DNA of the CDR3 is TGTGCCAGCAGCTCCTTAAGGGGGTTAATGGTAGCGGGAAACACCGGGGAGCTGTTTTTT.